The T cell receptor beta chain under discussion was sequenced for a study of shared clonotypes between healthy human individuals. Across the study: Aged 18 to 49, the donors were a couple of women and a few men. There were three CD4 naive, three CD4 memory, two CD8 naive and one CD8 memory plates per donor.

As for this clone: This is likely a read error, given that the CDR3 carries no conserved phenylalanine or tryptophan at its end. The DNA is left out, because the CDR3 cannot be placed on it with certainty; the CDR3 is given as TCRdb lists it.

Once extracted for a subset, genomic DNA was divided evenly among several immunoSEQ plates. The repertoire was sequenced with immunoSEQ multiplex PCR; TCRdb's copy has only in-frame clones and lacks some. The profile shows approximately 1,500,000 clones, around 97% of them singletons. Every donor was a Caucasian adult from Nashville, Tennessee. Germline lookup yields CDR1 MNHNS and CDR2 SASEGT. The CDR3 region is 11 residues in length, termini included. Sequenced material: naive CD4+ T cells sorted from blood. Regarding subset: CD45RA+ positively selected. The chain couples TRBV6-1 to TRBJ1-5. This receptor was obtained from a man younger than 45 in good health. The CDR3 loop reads CASSERSGALG.